This record concerns one T cell receptor (beta chain) sequence. As yet, its antigen is unknown. The data are from a study of T cell responses to AZD1222 COVID-19 vaccine. The study's findings and limits: Mapped onto spike, vaccine-associated CD4 TCRs spanned it and were dominant at 160-218 and 743-854.

Assay used: immunoSEQ multiplex PCR; TCRdb lists only in-frame clones, some missing. This repertoire shows 150,000 to 200,000 clones, around 89% found once; its top ten account for 25% to 30%. This CDR3 comprises 14 residues. Trimming pared 8 bases from V and 3 bases from J, leaving 16 bases between. CDR1 and CDR2 (germline): SQVTM, ANQGSEA. This chain connects TRBV29-1 to TRBJ2-2; TRBD2 might be the D (6 bases). This sample comprised peripheral blood, obtained 28 days after the second AZD1222 dose. The sequence was collected from an adult who received the AZD1222 COVID-19 vaccine. CDR3 DNA: TGCAGCACCAGCGGGCAGGGTGACACCGGGGAGCTGTTTTTT. It yields the protein CSTSGQGDTGELFF.